This T cell receptor (beta chain) comes out of a study of blood T cell repertoires in COVID-19. Study-level background: PBMCs, B-cell-depleted T cells, or T cells were the source of the cDNA or gDNA that made up the material.

The table came from immunoSEQ multiplex PCR; TCRdb's copy has only in-frame clones and leaves some out. Of tens of thousands of clones listed, about 80% are singletons. The sequenced sample consisted of peripheral blood. This TCR came from a man in his sixties with active or convalescent COVID-19.

CDR3: CASTTTGNSYEQYF. The CDR3 nucleotides are TGTGCCAGCACCACCACAGGGAACTCCTACGAGCAGTACTTC. The V call is TRBV7-9, the J call TRBJ2-7, with a possible D match to TRBD1 (6 bases). Germline assignment: CDR1 SEHNR and CDR2 FQNEAQ (reference sequence). V was clipped by 7 bases and J by 0 bases, with 13 bases between them. The CDR3 spans 14 residues.